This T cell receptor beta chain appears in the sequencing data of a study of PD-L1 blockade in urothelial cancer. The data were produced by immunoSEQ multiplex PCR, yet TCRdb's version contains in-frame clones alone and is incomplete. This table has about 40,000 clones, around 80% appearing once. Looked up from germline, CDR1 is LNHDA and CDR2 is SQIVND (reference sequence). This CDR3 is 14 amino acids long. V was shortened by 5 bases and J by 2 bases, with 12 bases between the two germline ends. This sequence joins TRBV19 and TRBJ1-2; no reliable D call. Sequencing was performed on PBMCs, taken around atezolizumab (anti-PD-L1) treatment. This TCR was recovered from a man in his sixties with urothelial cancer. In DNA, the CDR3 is TGTGCCAGTAGTTTGGTGGCGGCGAACTATGGCTACACCTTC. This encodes CASSLVAANYGYTF. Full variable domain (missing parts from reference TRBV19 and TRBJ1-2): DGGITQSPKYLFRKEGQNVTLSCEQNLNHDAMYWYRQDPGQGLRLIYYSQIVNDFQKGDIAEGYSVSREKKESFPLTVTSAQKNPTAFYLCASSLVAANYGYTFGSGTRLTVV.